Presented here are 10 T cell receptor beta chains from one specimen sequenced in a study of blood T cell repertoires in COVID-19 (dated by TCRdb to the early 2020s). The receptor library was made with the immunoSEQ multiplex PCR assay. In TCRdb, the immuneACCESS table is reduced to in-frame sequences with V and J assigned. These tables do not hold every clone; where another copy was compared, an unresolved V gene accounts for under half, and the others remain unexplained. The sample table lists under 70,000 clones, 88% of them with a count of one. The top ten hold approximately 40% of the sample. The sequenced material came from peripheral blood. The receptors originated from a woman aged 60-75 years with COVID-19, enrolled during active disease.

The chain combines TRBV13 with TRBJ2-2, with TRBD2 matching over 10 bases. Germline CDR1 is PRHDT and CDR2 is FYEKMQ (reference sequence). This CDR3 spans 13 amino acids. After removal of 5 bases from V and 11 bases from J, the junction contained 5 bases not matched to a gene. The CDR3 here is CASSAGTSAELFF. Written as DNA, the CDR3 is TGTGCCAGCAGCGCAGGGACTAGCGCCGAGCTGTTTTTT.

This chain links TRBV6-6 with TRBJ1-5; no firm D call. CDR3 length: 14 amino acids. V was cut by 5 bases and J by 5 bases, with 13 bases left in between. CDR1 is MNHNY, CDR2 SVGAGI, per germline (reference sequence). The CDR3 DNA reads TGTGCCAGCAGTCCCTTGGCAGGCGATCAGCCCCAGCATTTT. Protein sequence: CASSPLAGDQPQHF.

Note on this clone: At one end the junction does not follow the germline gene, possibly because of a read error. This chain connects TRBV27 to TRBJ2-1, with D uncertain. CDR3 size: 13 residues. The germline V gene has CDR1 MNHEY and CDR2 SMNVEV (reference sequence). The CDR3 is CASSLANYDEQFF. As DNA, the CDR3 is TGTGCCAGCAGTTTAGCGAACTACGATGAGCAGTTCTTC.

The chain recombines TRBV19 with TRBJ1-4, with no clear D. Trimming pared 1 base from V and 1 base from J, leaving 13 bases between. CDR3 length: 17 residues. In germline, CDR1 is LNHDA, CDR2 SQIVND (reference sequence). DNA for the CDR3: TGTGCCAGTAGTATAGGCCCGGGGAAGGAAACTAATGAAAAACTGTTTTTT. Amino acids: CASSIGPGKETNEKLFF.

This clone showed up just once. The chain combines TRBV6-5 with TRBJ2-5, with D perhaps TRBD2 (7 bases). This CDR3 region has 12 residues. Germline V gene lookup returns CDR1 MNHEY and CDR2 SVGAGI. V dropped 8 bases and J dropped 1 base, with 8 bases sitting between them. The CDR3 loop is CASRGAQETQYF. As DNA, the CDR3 is TGTGCCAGCCGGGGGGCCCAAGAGACCCAGTACTTC.

The chain combines TRBV6-2 or TRBV6-3 with TRBJ2-7, with D tentatively TRBD2 (5 bases). This CDR3 comprises 14 residues. Trimming took 5 bases from V and 2 from J, leaving 13 bases between them. Per the germline V gene, CDR1 is MNHEY and CDR2 is SVGEGT. The CDR3 DNA reads TGTGCCAGCAGTGACCCCGGGGTGACCTACGAGCAGTACTTC. This encodes CASSDPGVTYEQYF.

With respect to this clone: One end of the junction fails to match germline, which may point to a read error. The chain is built from TRBV24-1 and TRBJ1-1, with D unresolved. The CDR3 is 15 residues long. From germline, CDR1 is KGHDR and CDR2 SFDVKD. In DNA form, the CDR3 reads TGTGCCACCAGTGATTCCTCGTTCGACAAGCCCTCCCCGATCTTT. This encodes CATSDSSFDKPSPIF.

This chain connects TRBV4-3 to TRBJ2-3; TRBD2 aligns across 12 bases. CDR1 is LGHNA and CDR2 is YSLEER in the germline V gene. Germline trimming cut 1 base from V and 4 bases from J; bases unmatched to any gene: 0. The CDR3 sequence is 15 residues long. For the CDR3, the DNA is TGCGCCAGCAGCCAAGGACTAGCGGGGGCAGATACGCAGTATTTT. Protein product: CASSQGLAGADTQYF.

The sample holds one count of this clone. The genes are TRBV29-1 and TRBJ2-6, with D possibly TRBD1 on 6 matching bases. Germline CDR1 reads SQVTM; CDR2 reads ANQGSEA. This CDR3 has 14 residues. V lost 4 bases, J lost 0 bases, and 7 bases lay in between. DNA of the CDR3: TGCAGCGTTGGGGGACACTCTGGGGCCAACGTCCTGACTTTC. Encoded protein: CSVGGHSGANVLTF.

The chain employs TRBV5-8 and TRBJ1-2; D is undetermined. V lost 0 bases and J 4 bases, leaving 10 bases between the germline ends. The CDR3 sequence is 14 residues long. Germline CDR1 is SGHTS and CDR2 is YDEGEE. CDR3 coding DNA: TGTGCCAGCAGCTTGGATCGGGGTGGCTATGGCTACACCTTC. Protein: CASSLDRGGYGYTF.